This TCR beta chain was captured in a study of blood T cell repertoires in COVID-19. About the study: Researchers got acute and convalescent COVID-19 samples from the United States, Italy and Spain.

The assay was immunoSEQ multiplex PCR, and TCRdb's table has in-frame clones only and misses some. Here the sample spans around 250,000 clones, approximately 82% being singletons. The CDR3 length is 16 residues. Per germline, CDR1 LGHDT and CDR2 YNNKEL (reference sequence). J lost 1 base, V lost 4 bases, and 7 bases had no gene match. Sequenced sample: peripheral blood. This sequence joins TRBV3-1 (or the pseudogene TRBV3-2) and TRBJ2-3, with 8 bases identical to TRBD2. The sequence was obtained from an elderly man with acute or convalescent COVID-19. CDR3 sequence reads: CASSLSGGIGTDTQYF. The CDR3 nucleotides are TGTGCCAGCAGCCTGAGCGGGGGTATTGGCACAGATACGCAGTATTTT.